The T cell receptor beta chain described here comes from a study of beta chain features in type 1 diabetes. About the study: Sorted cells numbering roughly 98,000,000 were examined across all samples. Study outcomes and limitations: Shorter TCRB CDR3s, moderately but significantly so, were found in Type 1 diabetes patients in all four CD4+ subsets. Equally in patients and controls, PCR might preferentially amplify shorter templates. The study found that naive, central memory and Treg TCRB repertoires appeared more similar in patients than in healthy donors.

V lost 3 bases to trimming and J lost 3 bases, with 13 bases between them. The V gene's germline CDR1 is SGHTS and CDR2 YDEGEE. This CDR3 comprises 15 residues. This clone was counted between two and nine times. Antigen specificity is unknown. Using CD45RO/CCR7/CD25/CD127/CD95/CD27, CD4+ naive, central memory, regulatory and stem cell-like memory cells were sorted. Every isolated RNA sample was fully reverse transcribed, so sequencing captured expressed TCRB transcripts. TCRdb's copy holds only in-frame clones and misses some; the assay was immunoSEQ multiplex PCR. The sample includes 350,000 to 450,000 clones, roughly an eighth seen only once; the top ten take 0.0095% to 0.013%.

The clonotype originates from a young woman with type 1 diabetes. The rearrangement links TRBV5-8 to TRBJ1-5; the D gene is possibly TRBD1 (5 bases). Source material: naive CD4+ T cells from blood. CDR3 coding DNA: TGTGCCAGCAGCTGGGGACTGAGTACCAATCAGCCCCAGCATTTT. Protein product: CASSWGLSTNQPQHF. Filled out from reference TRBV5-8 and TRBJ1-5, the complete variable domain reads EAGVTQSPTHLIKTRGQQATLRCSPISGHTSVYWYQQALGLGLQFLLWYDEGEERNRGNFPPRFSGRQFPNYSSELNVNALELEDSALYLCASSWGLSTNQPQHFGDGTRLSIL.